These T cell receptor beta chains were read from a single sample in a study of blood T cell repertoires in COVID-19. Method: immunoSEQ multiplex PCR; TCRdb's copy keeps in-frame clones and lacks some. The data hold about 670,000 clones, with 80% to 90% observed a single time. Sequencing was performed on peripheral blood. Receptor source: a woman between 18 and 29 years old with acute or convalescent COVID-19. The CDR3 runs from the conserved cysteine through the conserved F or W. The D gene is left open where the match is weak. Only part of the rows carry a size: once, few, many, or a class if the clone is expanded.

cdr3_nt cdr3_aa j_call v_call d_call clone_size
TGTGCCAGCAGTTTACCGGGGGGTCAGCCCCAGCATTTT CASSLPGGQPQHF TRBJ1-5 TRBV12-3/TRBV12-4 - -
TGTGCCAGCACCCTAACGACAGGGCATATGGACCACGAGCAGTACTTC CASTLTTGHMDHEQYF TRBJ2-7 TRBV11-2 TRBD1 -
TGCGCCAGCAGCTCTTGGCCCCAAACCCCAGGTCTTAACACTGAAGCTTTCTTT CASSSWPQTPGLNTEAFF TRBJ1-1 TRBV5-1 - -
TGTGCCAGCAGTGAGGGGCCCGACGCAGGGGGCTACACCTTC CASSEGPDAGGYTF TRBJ1-2 TRBV6-4 - -
TGTGCCAGCAGTGCCAGATCAGGGGAATCACCCCTCCACTTT CASSARSGESPLHF TRBJ1-6 TRBV2 - -
TGTGCCAGCAGTTCCCCCAGGCAGGGAGGAGCTTTCTTT CASSSPRQGGAFF TRBJ1-1 TRBV12-3/TRBV12-4 - -
TGTGCCAGCGCCGACGCGGGAGGCGCAGATACGCAGTATTTT CASADAGGADTQYF TRBJ2-3 TRBV11-2 TRBD2 -
TGTGCCAGCAGCCCCAGGGGCCCTGGGGCCAACGTCCTGACTTTC CASSPRGPGANVLTF TRBJ2-6 TRBV5-5 - -
TGTGCCAGCAGAGCCTTCCAGGGGGGAGGCACTGAAGCTTTCTTT CASRAFQGGGTEAFF TRBJ1-1 TRBV2 TRBD1 -
TGTGCCAGCAGCTCGCAGGCTGGGGAAAAACTGTTTTTT CASSSQAGEKLFF TRBJ1-4 TRBV7-9 - -
TGTGCCAGCAGTTTCACACCGACAGGGGGTACTGAAGCTTTCTTT CASSFTPTGGTEAFF TRBJ1-1 TRBV6-5 TRBD1 few
TGTGCCAGTACTAAAACGCTGGGAGATAATAGCAATCAGCCCCAGCATTTT CASTKTLGDNSNQPQHF TRBJ1-5 TRBV19 - -
TGTGCCAGCAGTTACTCCCCAGATTCACCCCTCCACTTT CASSYSPDSPLHF TRBJ1-6 TRBV6-6 - -
TGTGCCAGCAGCTTATTGACTAGCATGCATACGCAGTATTTT CASSLLTSMHTQYF TRBJ2-3 TRBV7-2 TRBD2 -
TGTGCCAGCTCACGAGGACAGGACTCGTCCTACGAGCAGTACTTC CASSRGQDSSYEQYF TRBJ2-7 TRBV18 TRBD1 -
TGCAGTGCGCTACAGGCGCCTGAGCAGTTCTTC CSALQAPEQFF TRBJ2-1 TRBV20-1 - -
TGTGCCAGCAGCGCGGCGGGACAGGGGCTCTACGAGCAGTACTTC CASSAAGQGLYEQYF TRBJ2-7 TRBV6-5 TRBD1 -
TGTGCTAGTGGTTTGGGGCAGGGCGGCGAAAAACTGTTTTTT CASGLGQGGEKLFF TRBJ1-4 TRBV12-5 - once
TGTGCCAGTGGGGGGGACAGGGATTTCCAGCCCCAGCATTTT CASGGDRDFQPQHF TRBJ1-5 TRBV6-5 TRBD1 -
TGTGCCAGCAGAACCGGGACAGAGAATTCACCCCTCCACTTT CASRTGTENSPLHF TRBJ1-6 TRBV9 TRBD1 -
TGTGCCAGCAGCTTGACTAGCGGGGGATCCACAGATACGCAGTATTTT CASSLTSGGSTDTQYF TRBJ2-3 TRBV13 TRBD2 -
TGTGCCAGCAGCAAAGAAAAAAAACAGGGGCAGAACACTGAAGCTTTCTTT CASSKEKKQGQNTEAFF TRBJ1-1 TRBV21-1 - -
TGCGCCAGCAGCTTCTCGGGACAGGGTTCCTACAATGAGCAGTTCTTC CASSFSGQGSYNEQFF TRBJ2-1 TRBV5-1 TRBD1 -
TGCAGCGTCCTCGGACAGGCCGCGAACACTGAAGCTTTCTTT CSVLGQAANTEAFF TRBJ1-1 TRBV29-1 TRBD1 once
TGTGCCAGCGCCGGAGCTAGCGGGGGCACAGATACGCAGTATTTT CASAGASGGTDTQYF TRBJ2-3 TRBV6-5 TRBD2 once
TGTGCCAGTGATAGGGGCATGAACACTGAAGCTTTCTTT CASDRGMNTEAFF TRBJ1-1 TRBV19 - -
TGTGCCAGCAGCTCCCAGGGGGCGGTCGATGGCTACACCTTC CASSSQGAVDGYTF TRBJ1-2 TRBV13 TRBD1 -
TGTGCCAGCAGCCCCAGCGGGTCGCGCGGCTACACCTTC CASSPSGSRGYTF TRBJ1-2 TRBV7-3 - -
TGTGCCAGTAGTATACGGAAGCGGGGTAAAGATACGCAGTATTTT CASSIRKRGKDTQYF TRBJ2-3 TRBV19 TRBD2 -